This T cell receptor (beta chain) is drawn from a study of blood T cells in healthy people across ages. Study-wide context: About one barcoded beta molecule per two T cells was captured by template switching. Study results and limitations: The CMV status of each donor remained undetermined, and this could have confounded shifts in expanded clonotypes.

On this clonotype: Its antigen is currently unknown.

Primed by a sample-barcoded 5' primer and a J-beta primer mix, a second PCR proceeded for about 6 to 12 cycles. Each cDNA molecule was tagged by a template-switch adaptor with 12 random nucleotides. In TCRdb, the 5' RACE reads were re-called with MiXCR into one record per CDR3 protein. Of over 1,500,000 distinct CDR3 sequences in the sample, just under 50% are singletons; the top ten hold roughly 2.1%. What was sequenced was blood. This TCR derives from a woman between 40 and 50 years old in good health.

CDR3 protein: CASQPGQGGTDTQYF. In DNA, the CDR3 is TGCGCCAGCCAACCCGGACAGGGGGGTACAGATACGCAGTATTTT. V gene TRBV10-1 combines with J gene TRBJ2-3; TRBD1 agrees at 10 bases. Germline lookup yields CDR1 WNHNN and CDR2 SYGVQD (reference sequence). The CDR3 sequence is 15 residues long. The ends lost 8 bases at V and 3 bases at J; junction bases unmatched: 8.